This record concerns one T cell receptor beta chain sequence. CDR1 is KGHSY, CDR2 FQNENV, per germline. After removal of 0 bases from V and 9 bases from J, the junction contained 8 bases not matched to a gene. CDR3 length: 16 residues. Assay used: immunoSEQ multiplex PCR; TCRdb lists only in-frame clones, some missing. Among 60,000 to 70,000 clones listed, more than 90% were seen once. The data were obtained in a study of blood T cell repertoires in COVID-19. The sequence derives from a human donor with active COVID-19. The donor label of this sample is uncertain. The sample comprised peripheral blood. The chain carries TRBV16 and TRBJ2-1; 10 positions agree with TRBD2. The CDR3 sequence is CASSQSGLSGGTEQFF. CDR3 nucleotide sequence: TGTGCCAGCAGCCAATCAGGACTTAGCGGGGGGACTGAGCAGTTCTTC.